This paragraph covers one TCR beta chain sequence. Antigen unknown. The data are from a study of cytomegalovirus exposure and HLA in healthy donors. General observations from the study: Roughly even sequencing depth across donors was the assumption behind the presence/absence analyses. It was reported in a later analysis that an Asian-associated ancestry cluster showed fewer N-insertions than the roughly 670-donor mean.

The ends were cut back, 6 bases at V and 5 bases at J, with 23 bases in the middle. The germline CDR1 and CDR2 sequences are MNHEY and SMNVEV (reference sequence). The CDR3 is made up of 16 amino acids. 60 Vbeta and 13 Jbeta primers were used in PCR. The assay was immunoSEQ multiplex PCR, and TCRdb's table has in-frame clones only and misses some. This sample has some 160,000 clones, with 84% found just once. Sequencing was performed on PBMCs. The J gene is TRBJ2-7, the V gene TRBV27; D might be TRBD2 (7 bases). The TCR was taken from a man between 18 and 29 years old in good health and CMV-seronegative. In DNA, the CDR3 is TGTGCCAGCAGAACCCTAGCGGTAGGGGGACTGAACGAGCAGTACTTC. Its translation is CASRTLAVGGLNEQYF.